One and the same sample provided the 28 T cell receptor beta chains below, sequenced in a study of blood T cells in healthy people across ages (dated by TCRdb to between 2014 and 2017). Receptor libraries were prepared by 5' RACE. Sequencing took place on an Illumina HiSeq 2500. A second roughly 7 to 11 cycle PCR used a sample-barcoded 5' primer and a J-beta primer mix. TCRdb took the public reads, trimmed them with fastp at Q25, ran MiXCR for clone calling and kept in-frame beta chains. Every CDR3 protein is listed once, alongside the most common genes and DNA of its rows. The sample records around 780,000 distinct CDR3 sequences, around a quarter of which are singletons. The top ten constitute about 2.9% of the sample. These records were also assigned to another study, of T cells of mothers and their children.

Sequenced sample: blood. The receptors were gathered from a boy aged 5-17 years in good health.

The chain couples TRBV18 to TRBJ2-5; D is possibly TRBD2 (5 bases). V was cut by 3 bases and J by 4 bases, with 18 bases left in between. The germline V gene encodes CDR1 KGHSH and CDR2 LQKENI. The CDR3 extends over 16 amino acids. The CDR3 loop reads CASSPRGGTVGETQYF. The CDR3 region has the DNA TGTGCCAGCTCACCTAGAGGAGGTACCGTTGGAGAGACCCAGTACTTC.

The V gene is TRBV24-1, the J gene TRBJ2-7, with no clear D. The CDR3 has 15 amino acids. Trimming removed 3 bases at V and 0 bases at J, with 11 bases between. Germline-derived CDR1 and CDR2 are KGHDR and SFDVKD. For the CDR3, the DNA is TGTGCCACCAGTGATCCCCGACTGAGCTCCTACGAGCAGTACTTC. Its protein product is CATSDPRLSSYEQYF.

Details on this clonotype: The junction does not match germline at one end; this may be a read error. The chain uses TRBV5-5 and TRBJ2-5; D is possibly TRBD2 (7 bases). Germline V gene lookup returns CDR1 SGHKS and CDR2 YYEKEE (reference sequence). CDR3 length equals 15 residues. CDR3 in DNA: TGTGCCAGCAGCCGAGGGGGACTAATCCGAAATGAGCAGTCCTTC. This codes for CASSRGGLIRNEQSF. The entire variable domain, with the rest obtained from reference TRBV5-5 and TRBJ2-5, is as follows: DAGVTQSPTHLIKTRGQQVTLRCSPISGHKSVSWYQQVLGQGPQFIFQYYEKEERGRGNFPDRFSARQFPNYSSELNVNALLLGDSALYLCASSRGGLIRNEQSFGPGTRLLVL.

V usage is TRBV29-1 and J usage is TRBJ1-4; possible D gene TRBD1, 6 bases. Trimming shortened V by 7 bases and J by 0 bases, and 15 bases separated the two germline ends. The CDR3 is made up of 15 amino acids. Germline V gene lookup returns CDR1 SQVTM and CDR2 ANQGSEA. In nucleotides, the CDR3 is TGCAGCGCAAGCACCAGGGGCTCAACTAATGAAAAACTGTTTTTT. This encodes CSASTRGSTNEKLFF.

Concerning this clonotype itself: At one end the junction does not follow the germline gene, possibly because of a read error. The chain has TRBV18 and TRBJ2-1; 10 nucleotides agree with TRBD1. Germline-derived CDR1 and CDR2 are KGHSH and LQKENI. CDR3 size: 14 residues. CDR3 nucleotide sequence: TGTGCCAGCTCTATTCTTGGACAGGGGGATGAGCAGCTCTTC. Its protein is CASSILGQGDEQLF.

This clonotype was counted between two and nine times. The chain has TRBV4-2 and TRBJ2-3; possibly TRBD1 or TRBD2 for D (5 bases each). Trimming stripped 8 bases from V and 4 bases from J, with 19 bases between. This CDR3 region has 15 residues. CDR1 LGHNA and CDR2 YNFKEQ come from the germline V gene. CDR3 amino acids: CASGGSTGPPDTQYF. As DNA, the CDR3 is TGTGCCAGCGGAGGTAGCACAGGCCCGCCAGATACGCAGTATTTT.

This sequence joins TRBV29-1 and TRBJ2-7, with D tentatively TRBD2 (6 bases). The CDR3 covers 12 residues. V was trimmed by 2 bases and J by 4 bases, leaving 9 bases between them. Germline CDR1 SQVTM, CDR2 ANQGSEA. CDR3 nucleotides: TGCAGCGTTGAATCGGGAGAGTACGAGCAGTACTTC. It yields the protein CSVESGEYEQYF.

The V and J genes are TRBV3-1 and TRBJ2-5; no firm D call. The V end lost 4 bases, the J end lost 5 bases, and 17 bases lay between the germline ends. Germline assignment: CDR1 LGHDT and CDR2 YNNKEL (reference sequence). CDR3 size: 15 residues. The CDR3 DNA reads TGTGCCAGCAGCCCTGTTGGCCCCTTCGGTGAGACCCAGTACTTC. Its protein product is CASSPVGPFGETQYF.

CDR3 loop: CASSPAGGGTLEQYF. The CDR3 bases are TGTGCCAGCAGCCCCGCCGGAGGTGGGACGCTCGAGCAGTACTTC. V and J are TRBV7-8 and TRBJ2-5, with D possibly being TRBD1 or TRBD2 (5 bases each). The end of the DNA is better explained by TRBJ2-7, so the J call may be wrong. Looked up from germline, CDR1 is SGHVS and CDR2 is FQNEAQ. There are 15 residues in the CDR3.

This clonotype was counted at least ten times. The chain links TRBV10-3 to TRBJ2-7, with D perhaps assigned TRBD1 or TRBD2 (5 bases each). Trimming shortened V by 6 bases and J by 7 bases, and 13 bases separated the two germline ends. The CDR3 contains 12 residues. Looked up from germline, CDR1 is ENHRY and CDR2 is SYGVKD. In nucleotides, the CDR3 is TGTGCCATCAGAGGGACCGAGAAAGAGCAGTACTTC. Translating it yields CAIRGTEKEQYF.

CDR3 bases: TGTGCCAGCAGCCCGAGGGACCGAACGAACTATAATTCACCCCTCCACTTT. Its translation is CASSPRDRTNYNSPLHF. This chain links TRBV14 with TRBJ1-6; a weak D match, TRBD1 (5 bases). CDR3 length: 17 residues. V was trimmed by 4 bases and J by 3 bases, leaving 16 bases between them. The germline V gene encodes CDR1 SGHDN and CDR2 FVKESK.

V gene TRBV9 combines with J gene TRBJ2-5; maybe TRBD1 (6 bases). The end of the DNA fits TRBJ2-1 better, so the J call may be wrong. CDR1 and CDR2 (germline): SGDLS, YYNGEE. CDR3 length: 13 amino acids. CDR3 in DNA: TGTGCCAGCAGCGAGCAGGGGTGGGATGAGCAGTTCTTC. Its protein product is CASSEQGWDEQFF.

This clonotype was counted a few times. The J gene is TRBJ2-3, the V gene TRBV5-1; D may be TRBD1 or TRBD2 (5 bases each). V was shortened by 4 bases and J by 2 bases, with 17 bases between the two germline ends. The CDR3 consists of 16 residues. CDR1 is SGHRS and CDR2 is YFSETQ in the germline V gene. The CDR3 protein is CASSPPVGPLTDTQYF. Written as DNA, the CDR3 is TGCGCCAGCAGCCCCCCGGTGGGACCCCTCACAGATACGCAGTATTTT.

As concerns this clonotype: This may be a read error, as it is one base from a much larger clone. For the CDR3, the DNA is TGTGCCAGCAGTCAGCCCCGAGCGACACCATACACGTATGGAAACACCATATATTTT. Translation: CASSQPRATPYTYGNTIYF. This chain links TRBV6-1 with TRBJ1-3, with unresolved D. CDR1 is MNHNS, CDR2 SASEGT, per germline. The CDR3 is 19 amino acids. The ends were cut back, 5 bases at V and 3 bases at J, with 26 bases in the middle.

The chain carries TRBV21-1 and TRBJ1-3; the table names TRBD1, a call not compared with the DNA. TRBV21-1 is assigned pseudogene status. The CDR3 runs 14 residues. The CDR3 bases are TGTGCCAGCAGCAGGGCGGACTCTGGAAACACCATATATTTT. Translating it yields CASSRADSGNTIYF.

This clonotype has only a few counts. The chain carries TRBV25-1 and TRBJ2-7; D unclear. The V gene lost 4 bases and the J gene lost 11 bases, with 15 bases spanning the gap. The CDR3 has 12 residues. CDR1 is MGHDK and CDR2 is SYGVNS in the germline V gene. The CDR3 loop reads CASSATGPGEYF. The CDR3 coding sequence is TGTGCCAGCAGTGCAACCGGACCTGGGGAGTACTTC.

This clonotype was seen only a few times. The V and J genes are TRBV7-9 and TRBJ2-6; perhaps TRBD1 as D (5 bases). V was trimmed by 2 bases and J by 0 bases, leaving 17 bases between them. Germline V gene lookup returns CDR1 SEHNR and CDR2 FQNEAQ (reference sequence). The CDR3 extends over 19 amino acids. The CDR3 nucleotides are TGTGCCAGCAGCTTAAAAGGGGCAAGCATACACTCTGGGGCCAACGTCCTGACTTTC. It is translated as CASSLKGASIHSGANVLTF.

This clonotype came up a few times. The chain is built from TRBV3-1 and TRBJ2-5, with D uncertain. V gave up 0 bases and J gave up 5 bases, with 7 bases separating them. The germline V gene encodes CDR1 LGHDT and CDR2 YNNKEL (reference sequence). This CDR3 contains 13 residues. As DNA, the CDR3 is TGTGCCAGCAGCCAAGAATTCTATGAGACCCAGTACTTC. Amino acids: CASSQEFYETQYF.

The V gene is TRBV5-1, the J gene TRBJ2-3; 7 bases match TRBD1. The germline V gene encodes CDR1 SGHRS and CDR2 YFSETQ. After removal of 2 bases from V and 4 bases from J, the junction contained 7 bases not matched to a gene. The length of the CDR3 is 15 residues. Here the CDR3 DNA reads TGCGCCAGCAGCTTCCGGGACAGACGACCAGATACGCAGTATTTT. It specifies CASSFRDRRPDTQYF.

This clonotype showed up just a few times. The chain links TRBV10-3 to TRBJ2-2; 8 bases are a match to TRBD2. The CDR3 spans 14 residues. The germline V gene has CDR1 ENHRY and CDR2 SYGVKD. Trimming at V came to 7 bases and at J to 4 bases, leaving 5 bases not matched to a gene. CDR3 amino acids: CAIKSGGGTGELFF. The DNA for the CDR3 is TGTGCCATCAAATCCGGGGGGGGCACCGGGGAGCTGTTTTTT.

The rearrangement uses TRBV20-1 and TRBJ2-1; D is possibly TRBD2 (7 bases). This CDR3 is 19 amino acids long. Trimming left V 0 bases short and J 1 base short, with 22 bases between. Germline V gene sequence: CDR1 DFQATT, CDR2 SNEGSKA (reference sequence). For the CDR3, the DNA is TGCAGTGCTAGAGATGGTCCCCGGGGGGCTATCCTTTCCTACAATGAGCAGTTCTTC. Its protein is CSARDGPRGAILSYNEQFF.

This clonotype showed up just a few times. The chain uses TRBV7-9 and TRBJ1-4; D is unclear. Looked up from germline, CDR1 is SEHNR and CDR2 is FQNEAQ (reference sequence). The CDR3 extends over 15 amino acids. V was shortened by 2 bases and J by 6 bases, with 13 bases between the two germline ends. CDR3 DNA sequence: TGTGCCAGCAGCTTACCCCGTGAGGACCATGAAAAACTGTTTTTT. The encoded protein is CASSLPREDHEKLFF.

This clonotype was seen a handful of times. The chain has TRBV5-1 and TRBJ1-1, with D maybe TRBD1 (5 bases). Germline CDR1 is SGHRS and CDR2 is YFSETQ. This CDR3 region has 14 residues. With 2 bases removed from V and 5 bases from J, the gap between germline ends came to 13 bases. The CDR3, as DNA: TGCGCCAGCAGCTTTAATAGGGGTGGGACTGAAGCTTTCTTT. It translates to CASSFNRGGTEAFF.

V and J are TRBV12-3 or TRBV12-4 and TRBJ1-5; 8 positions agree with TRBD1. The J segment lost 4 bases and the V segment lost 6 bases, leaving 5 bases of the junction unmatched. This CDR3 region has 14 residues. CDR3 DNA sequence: TGTGCCAGCAGGACAGGGGTGGGGAATCAGCCCCAGCATTTT. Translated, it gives CASRTGVGNQPQHF.

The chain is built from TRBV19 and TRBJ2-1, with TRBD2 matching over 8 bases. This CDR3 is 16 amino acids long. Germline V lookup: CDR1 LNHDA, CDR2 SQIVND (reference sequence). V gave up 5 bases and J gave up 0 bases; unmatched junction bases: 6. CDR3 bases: TGTGCCAGTAGTGATCTGCGGGGGGTCTCCTACAATGAGCAGTTCTTC. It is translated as CASSDLRGVSYNEQFF.

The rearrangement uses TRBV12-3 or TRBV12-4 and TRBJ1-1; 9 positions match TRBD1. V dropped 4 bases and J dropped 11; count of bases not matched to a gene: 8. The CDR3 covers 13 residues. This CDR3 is CASSSLDRGHAFF. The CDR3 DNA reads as TGTGCCAGCAGTTCATTGGACAGGGGTCATGCTTTCTTT.

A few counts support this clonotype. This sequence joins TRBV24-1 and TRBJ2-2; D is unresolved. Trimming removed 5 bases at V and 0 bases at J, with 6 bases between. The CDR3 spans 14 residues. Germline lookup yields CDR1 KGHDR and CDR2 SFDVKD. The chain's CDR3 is CATSGKANTGELFF. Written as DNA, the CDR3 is TGTGCCACCAGTGGAAAAGCGAACACCGGGGAGCTGTTTTTT.

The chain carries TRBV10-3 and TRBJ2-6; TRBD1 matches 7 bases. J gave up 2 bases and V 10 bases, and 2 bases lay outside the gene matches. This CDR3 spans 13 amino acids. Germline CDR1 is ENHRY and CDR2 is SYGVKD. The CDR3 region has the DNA TGTGCCAACCAGGGGGCTGGGGCCAACGTCCTGACTTTC. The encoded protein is CANQGAGANVLTF.